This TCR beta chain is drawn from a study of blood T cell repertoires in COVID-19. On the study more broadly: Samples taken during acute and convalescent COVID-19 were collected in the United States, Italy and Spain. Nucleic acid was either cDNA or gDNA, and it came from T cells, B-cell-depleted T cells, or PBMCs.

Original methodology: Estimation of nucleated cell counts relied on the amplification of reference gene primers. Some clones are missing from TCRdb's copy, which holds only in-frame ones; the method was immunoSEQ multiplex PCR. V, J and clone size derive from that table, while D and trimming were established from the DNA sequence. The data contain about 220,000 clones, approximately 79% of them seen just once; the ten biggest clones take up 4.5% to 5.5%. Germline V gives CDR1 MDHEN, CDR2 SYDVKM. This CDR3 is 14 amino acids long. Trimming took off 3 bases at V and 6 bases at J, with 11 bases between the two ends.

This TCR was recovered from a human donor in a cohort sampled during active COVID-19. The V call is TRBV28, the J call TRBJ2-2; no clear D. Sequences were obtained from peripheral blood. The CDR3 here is CASSLIYRAGELFF. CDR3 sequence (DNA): TGTGCCAGCAGTTTGATCTACCGGGCCGGGGAGCTGTTTTTT. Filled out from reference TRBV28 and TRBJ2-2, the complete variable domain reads DVKVTQSSRYLVKRTGEKVFLECVQDMDHENMFWYRQDPGLGLRLIYFSYDVKMKEKGDIPEGYSVSREKKERFSLILESASTNQTSMYLCASSLIYRAGELFFGEGSRLTVL.